This entry lists 17 T cell receptor beta chains sequenced from one sample in a study of CD4 T cells in relation to SARS-CoV-2 and coronaviruses. For these receptors, no antigen is known. The unexposed donors gave CD4+ T cells in about 2010-2019, prior to COVID-19. After around nine days of culture, CD4+ T cells were isolated. The repertoire was sequenced with immunoSEQ multiplex PCR; TCRdb's copy has only in-frame clones and lacks some. This table holds 20,000 or so clones, 65% to 70% found once. Material for sequencing was CD4+ T cells from PBMCs, cultured in vitro. The source of these receptors is a human donor in good health.

The genes are TRBV7-2 and TRBJ2-1; 8 bases align to TRBD2. This CDR3 comprises 16 residues. Looked up from germline, CDR1 is SGHTA and CDR2 is FQGNSA. J gave up 5 bases and V 1 base, and 7 bases lay outside the gene matches. Here the CDR3 DNA reads TGTGCCAGCAGCTTAGGTCCCGGGGGGGCGAACAATGAGCAGTTCTTC. Residues: CASSLGPGGANNEQFF.

This clone was seen more than once but under ten times. This chain links TRBV25-1 with TRBJ2-7; no clear D. Trimming shortened V by 3 bases and J by 2 bases, and 11 bases separated the two germline ends. CDR1 is MGHDK, CDR2 SYGVNS, per germline. The CDR3 runs to 14 residues. This chain's CDR3 is CASSDPRFTYEQYF. Written as DNA, the CDR3 is TGTGCCAGCAGTGATCCTAGGTTTACCTACGAGCAGTACTTC.

The CDR3 DNA sequence: TGTGCCAGCAGCTTAGTAGGGACTAGCAACACCGGGGAGCTGTTTTTT. This translates into CASSLVGTSNTGELFF. The rearrangement uses TRBV7-2 and TRBJ2-2; TRBD2 matches 9 bases. The germline V gene has CDR1 SGHTA and CDR2 FQGNSA. The CDR3 totals 16 residues. Trimming cost V 1 base and J 2 bases; bases outside gene matches: 2.

The J gene is TRBJ2-4, the V gene TRBV6-5; no reliable D call. The CDR3 extends over 13 amino acids. V was clipped by 6 bases and J by 8 bases, with 14 bases between them. CDR1 is MNHEY and CDR2 is SVGAGI in the germline V gene. CDR3 DNA sequence: TGTGCCAGCAGCCGTAGTGTAGTGGACATTCAGTACTTC. Translated: CASSRSVVDIQYF.

A few counts support this clone. This chain uses TRBV7-9 with TRBJ1-1; no clear D gene. The CDR3 loop spans 15 amino acids. CDR1 SEHNR and CDR2 FQNEAQ come from the germline V gene (reference sequence). The V gene lost 1 base and the J gene lost 1 base, with 10 bases spanning the gap. CDR3 residues: CASSLGVKGNTEAFF. CDR3 coding DNA: TGTGCCAGCAGCTTAGGGGTGAAAGGGAACACTGAAGCTTTCTTT.

This clone is a singleton in its sample. The rearrangement joins TRBV5-1 to TRBJ2-7, with 8 nucleotides matching TRBD1. CDR1 is SGHRS, CDR2 YFSETQ, per germline. CDR3 size: 15 residues. V trimming: 3 bases; J trimming: 1 base; junction bases outside the gene matches: 6. CDR3 sequence reads: CASSSGQGTSYEQYF. The CDR3 DNA sequence: TGCGCCAGCAGCTCCGGACAGGGAACATCCTACGAGCAGTACTTC.

This clone was counted between two and nine times. The V call is TRBV3-1 (or the pseudogene TRBV3-2), the J call TRBJ1-2; D gene unclear. Germline values: CDR1 LGHDT, CDR2 YNNKEL (reference sequence). There are 15 residues in the CDR3. Trimming took 6 bases from V and 5 from J, leaving 19 bases between them. CDR3 sequence: CASSAGCGRWYGYTF. Here the CDR3 DNA reads TGTGCCAGCAGTGCCGGATGTGGGCGGTGGTATGGCTACACCTTC.

The count of this clone is one. The J gene is TRBJ2-2, the V gene TRBV19; 7 bases agree with TRBD2. V dropped 6 bases and J dropped 5; count of bases not matched to a gene: 9. The CDR3 has 15 amino acids. Germline assignment: CDR1 LNHDA and CDR2 SQIVND (reference sequence). The CDR3 bases are TGTGCCAGTAGCCCCCGCGGGAGTGTTACCGGGGAGCTGTTTTTT. Protein: CASSPRGSVTGELFF.

The CDR3 protein is CASSPRQRNTEAFF. CDR3 in DNA: TGTGCCAGCAGCCCCCGACAGCGGAACACTGAAGCTTTCTTT. The V gene is TRBV7-9, the J gene TRBJ1-1; tentatively, D is TRBD1 (5 bases). The V end lost 5 bases, the J end lost 1 base, and 11 bases lay between the germline ends. CDR3 length: 14 residues. CDR1 is SEHNR, CDR2 FQNEAQ, per germline (reference sequence). Based on the CDR3 plus reference TRBV7-9 and TRBJ1-1, the full variable domain is DTGVSQNPRHKITKRGQNVTFRCDPISEHNRLYWYRQTLGQGPEFLTYFQNEAQLEKSRLLSDRFSAERPKGSFSTLEIQRTEQGDSAMYLCASSPRQRNTEAFFGQGTRLTVV.

This clone was counted a single time. V usage is TRBV4-1 and J usage is TRBJ1-2; D is unresolved. V lost 7 bases and J lost 8, with 11 bases in between. There are 11 residues in the CDR3. From germline, CDR1 is MGHRA and CDR2 YSYEKL. CDR3 sequence (DNA): TGCGCCAGCACCTTCGCGTGGGGCTACACCTTC. This encodes CASTFAWGYTF.

This clone was observed a few times. The J gene is TRBJ1-2, the V gene TRBV12-3 or TRBV12-4, with D possibly TRBD1 on 6 matching bases. This CDR3 has 12 residues. Trimming took 5 bases from V and 5 from J, leaving 9 bases between them. CDR3 protein: CASSLTGYGYTF. In DNA, the CDR3 is TGTGCCAGCAGTCTGACAGGATATGGCTACACCTTC.

V gene TRBV18 combines with J gene TRBJ2-2; possible D gene TRBD2, 6 bases. V lost 2 bases, J lost 5 bases, and 6 bases lay in between. The CDR3 is made up of 13 amino acids. Per the germline V gene, CDR1 is KGHSH and CDR2 is LQKENI. This CDR3 is CASSPAGTGELFF. The DNA for the CDR3 is TGTGCCAGCTCACCAGCGGGGACCGGGGAGCTGTTTTTT.

The J gene is TRBJ1-6, the V gene TRBV28; 9 nucleotides agree with TRBD1. Per germline, CDR1 MDHEN and CDR2 SYDVKM. The junction had 4 bases not matched to a gene; V was cut back by 4 bases and J by 0 bases. The CDR3 runs to 17 residues. CDR3 DNA sequence: TGTGCCAGCAGTTCGGGACAGGGAAGCTCCTATAATTCACCCCTCCACTTT. Its protein is CASSSGQGSSYNSPLHF.

V and J are TRBV3-1 (or the pseudogene TRBV3-2) and TRBJ2-3; the D gene is possibly TRBD2 (5 bases). The CDR3 runs 13 residues. Deletions cut 1 base from V and 3 bases from J, with 5 bases between. CDR1 is LGHDT and CDR2 is YNNKEL in the germline V gene (reference sequence). Written as DNA, the CDR3 is TGTGCCAGCAGCCAAGGCGGGACAGATACGCAGTATTTT. The encoded protein is CASSQGGTDTQYF.

There are a few counts of this clone. The chain combines TRBV12-3 or TRBV12-4 with TRBJ2-5, with D uncertain. The CDR3 is 13 amino acids. The V and J ends lost 6 bases and 0 bases respectively, with 8 bases between them. DNA for the CDR3: TGTGCCAGCAGGACCGGGTACCAAGAGACCCAGTACTTC. Protein: CASRTGYQETQYF.

This rearrangement joins TRBV3-1 (or the pseudogene TRBV3-2) to TRBJ1-1, with unresolved D. V shed 6 bases and J shed 6 bases, with 14 bases lying between them. The CDR3 has 13 residues. From germline, CDR1 is LGHDT and CDR2 YNNKEL (reference sequence). DNA of the CDR3: TGTGCCAGCAGGGCGACGGTACAAGCTGAAGCTTTCTTT. This encodes CASRATVQAEAFF.

The rearrangement joins TRBV30 to TRBJ1-5, with 9 nucleotides matching TRBD1. After removal of 1 base from V and 5 bases from J, the junction contained 3 bases not matched to a gene. The CDR3 sequence is 14 residues long. CDR1 and CDR2 (germline): GTSNPN, SVGIG (reference sequence). CDR3 sequence: CAWSGQGGYQPQHF. The CDR3 DNA reads as TGTGCCTGGAGTGGACAGGGGGGGTATCAGCCCCAGCATTTT. The full variable domain, in which reference TRBV30 and TRBJ1-5 provide the parts outside the CDR3, is SQTIHQWPATLVQPVGSPLSLECTVEGTSNPNLYWYRQAAGRGLQLLFYSVGIGQISSEVPQNLSASRPQDRQFILSSKKLLLSDSGFYLCAWSGQGGYQPQHFGDGTRLSIL.